This T cell receptor (beta chain) comes out of a study of cytomegalovirus exposure and HLA in healthy donors. Study conclusions and caveats: In a later analysis, a missense DCLRE1C variant was linked to TCR beta V- and J-gene trimming.

To note about this clone: Antigen specificity is unknown.

Amplification used 60 Vbeta primers and 13 Jbeta primers. TCRdb keeps only in-frame clones here, not all; method: immunoSEQ multiplex PCR. This table holds tens of thousands of clones, roughly 80% found once. Germline values: CDR1 SEHNR, CDR2 FQNEAQ (reference sequence). J was trimmed by 4 bases and V by 1 base; bases with no gene match: 6. The CDR3 is 16 amino acids. Sequenced material: PBMCs. The rearrangement joins TRBV7-9 to TRBJ1-1; TRBD1 agrees at 10 bases. The TCR sequence derives from a woman in her forties in good health and CMV-seropositive. The CDR3 here is CASSLVGTGVGTEAFF. CDR3 sequence (DNA): TGTGCCAGCAGCTTAGTAGGGACAGGGGTGGGCACTGAAGCTTTCTTT.